What follows are 20 T cell receptor beta chains derived from one specimen sequenced in a study of blood T cell repertoires in COVID-19. Profiling relied on immunoSEQ multiplex PCR, and the TCRdb table lists in-frame clones only, not all of them. This sample has about 140,000 clones, with 70% to 80% found just once. The sequenced material came from peripheral blood. Every receptor here comes from a man between 60 and 75 years old with acute or convalescent COVID-19.

The chain has TRBV2 and TRBJ2-4, with TRBD1 matching 9 bases. V was clipped by 2 bases and J by 4 bases; unmatched bases: 3. CDR3 length: 15 amino acids. CDR1 is SNHLY, CDR2 FYNNEI, per germline. The CDR3 DNA is TGTGCCAGCAGTGAATCCGGGACAGGGAAAAACATTCAGTACTTC. It specifies CASSESGTGKNIQYF. Complete variable domain (other parts from reference TRBV2 and TRBJ2-4): EPEVTQTPSHQVTQMGQEVILRCVPISNHLYFYWYRQILGQKVEFLVSFYNNEISEKSEIFDDQFSVERPDGSNFTLKIRSTKLEDSAMYFCASSESGTGKNIQYFGAGTRLSVL.

The CDR3 region is CSARGGEGEKLFF. The CDR3, as DNA: TGCAGCGCCCGGGGGGGAGAAGGTGAAAAACTGTTTTTT. The chain recombines TRBV29-1 with TRBJ1-4; perhaps TRBD1 as D (5 bases). The CDR3 is made up of 13 amino acids. V was shortened by 7 bases and J by 7 bases, with 16 bases between the two germline ends. Germline CDR1 and CDR2: SQVTM and ANQGSEA.

The V call is TRBV6-5, the J call TRBJ2-2; D may be TRBD1 (7 bases). Trimming pared 5 bases from V and 5 bases from J, leaving 15 bases between. Germline values: CDR1 MNHEY, CDR2 SVGAGI. There are 15 residues in the CDR3. The CDR3, as DNA: TGTGCCAGCAGTAACAGGGGTGCGGGAACCGGGGAGCTGTTTTTT. Translated, it gives CASSNRGAGTGELFF.

This chain connects TRBV19 to TRBJ2-2, with 8 bases matching TRBD1. Germline V gene lookup returns CDR1 LNHDA and CDR2 SQIVND (reference sequence). The CDR3 sequence is 17 residues long. The V gene end was trimmed by 4 bases and the J gene end by 1 base; junction bases not matched to a gene: 8. CDR3 amino acids: CASSNRPGTGNTGELFF. In nucleotides, the CDR3 is TGTGCCAGTAGTAACCGCCCGGGGACAGGGAACACCGGGGAGCTGTTTTTT. Combining the CDR3 with reference TRBV19 and TRBJ2-2 gives the whole variable domain DGGITQSPKYLFRKEGQNVTLSCEQNLNHDAMYWYRQDPGQGLRLIYYSQIVNDFQKGDIAEGYSVSREKKESFPLTVTSAQKNPTAFYLCASSNRPGTGNTGELFFGEGSRLTVL.

This clone has a single count. The chain has TRBV7-6 and TRBJ2-6, with 8 nucleotides matching TRBD1. J lost 3 bases, V lost 5 bases, and 9 bases had no gene match. Germline V lookup: CDR1 SGHVS, CDR2 FNYEAQ. CDR3 length equals 17 residues. CDR3 loop: CASSNPRQGSGANVLTF. The CDR3 DNA is TGTGCCAGCAGCAACCCAAGACAGGGGAGTGGGGCCAACGTCCTGACTTTC.

As to this clone: A read error is possible here, since a much larger clone lies one base away. The identical CDR3 is also encoded by other nucleotide sequences in the sample. V usage is TRBV4-2 and J usage is TRBJ1-2; D possibly corresponds to TRBD1 (6 bases). The CDR3 is made up of 13 amino acids. CDR1 is LGHNA, CDR2 YNFKEQ, per germline. CDR3 in DNA: TGTGCCAGCAGCCGAGGGGGGGAGGATGGCTATACCTTC. It codes for CASSRGGEDGYTF.

V is TRBV19 and J is TRBJ1-3, with D possibly matching TRBD1 (6 bases). V dropped 5 bases and J dropped 3 bases, with 14 bases sitting between them. CDR3 size: 15 residues. Germline CDR1 reads LNHDA; CDR2 reads SQIVND (reference sequence). The CDR3 DNA follows: TGTGCCAGTAGTTTCACAACAGGGATTGGAAACACCATATATTTT. Its translation: CASSFTTGIGNTIYF.

V is TRBV28 and J is TRBJ2-3, with D possibly TRBD1 on 5 matching bases. Deletions cut 7 bases from V and 3 bases from J, with 11 bases between. Per germline, CDR1 MDHEN and CDR2 SYDVKM. The CDR3 contains 13 residues. CDR3 loop: CASNDQGTDTQYF. DNA for the CDR3: TGTGCCAGCAACGACCAGGGTACAGATACGCAGTATTTT.

The V and J genes are TRBV11-2 and TRBJ2-7, with 7 positions matching TRBD1. This CDR3 comprises 13 residues. CDR1 SGHAT and CDR2 FQNNGV come from the germline V gene. V dropped 3 bases and J dropped 6; count of bases not matched to a gene: 5. Written as DNA, the CDR3 is TGTGCCAGCAGCTTCAACAGGGGCCCCGAGCAGTACTTC. Its translation is CASSFNRGPEQYF.

This rearrangement joins TRBV6-5 to TRBJ2-7; 10 positions match TRBD1. V dropped 0 bases and J dropped 4; count of bases not matched to a gene: 6. The CDR3 length is 16 residues. Germline V gene sequence: CDR1 MNHEY, CDR2 SVGAGI. The CDR3 bases are TGTGCCAGCAGTTACTCTCCGGGACAGGGGACATACGAGCAGTACTTC. Translating gives CASSYSPGQGTYEQYF.

This clone was counted a few times. The chain has TRBV3-1 (or the pseudogene TRBV3-2) and TRBJ1-1; possible D gene TRBD1, 6 bases. The CDR3 covers 13 residues. Germline V gene data show CDR1 as LGHDT and CDR2 as YNNKEL (reference sequence). The V gene lost 4 bases and the J gene lost 1 base, with 7 bases spanning the gap. As DNA, the CDR3 is TGTGCCAGCAGCCGAGGGGGGAACACTGAAGCTTTCTTT. The encoded protein is CASSRGGNTEAFF.

The chain is built from TRBV27 and TRBJ1-5, with D possibly matching TRBD1 (5 bases). Per germline, CDR1 MNHEY and CDR2 SMNVEV (reference sequence). Trimming took off 5 bases at V and 3 bases at J, with 8 bases between the two ends. The CDR3 is 13 residues long. CDR3 in DNA: TGTGCCAGCAGTGCAGGGCCCAATCAGCCCCAGCATTTT. Translating it yields CASSAGPNQPQHF.

This chain uses TRBV28 with TRBJ2-1; a weak D match, TRBD1 (6 bases). The CDR3 loop spans 14 amino acids. Germline V gene data show CDR1 as MDHEN and CDR2 as SYDVKM. V lost 7 bases and J lost 0, with 10 bases in between. CDR3 bases: TGTGCCAGCATAGGCAGGGGCTCCTACAATGAGCAGTTCTTC. It translates to CASIGRGSYNEQFF.

Here the CDR3 DNA reads TGTGCCAGCAGTTTGAGTCTTAGCGGTAATCAGCCCCAGCATTTT. It yields the protein CASSLSLSGNQPQHF. V is TRBV28 and J is TRBJ1-5; D not certain. The CDR3 is 15 amino acids. Trimming took 3 bases from V and 4 from J, leaving 13 bases between them. The germline CDR1 and CDR2 sequences are MDHEN and SYDVKM.

The chain recombines TRBV20-1 with TRBJ1-2; no clear D. The CDR3 sequence is 13 residues long. Between the trimmed V and J ends, which lost 3 bases and 5 bases, there was a span of 13 bases. Looked up from germline, CDR1 is DFQATT and CDR2 is SNEGSKA (reference sequence). The CDR3 DNA reads as TGCAGTGCTAGTGGGAGGTCGACGTATGGCTACACCTTC. Its translation is CSASGRSTYGYTF.

The rearrangement joins TRBV7-2 to TRBJ2-3, with 7 positions matching TRBD1. Losses at the gene ends were 0 bases for V and 4 bases for J; bases not matched to a gene: 4. The CDR3 covers 15 residues. CDR1 and CDR2 (germline): SGHTA, FQGNSA. The CDR3 DNA sequence: TGTGCCAGCAGCTTAGCGACAGGGATGGCAGATACGCAGTATTTT. Protein product: CASSLATGMADTQYF. Looking up the rest from reference TRBV7-2 and TRBJ2-3 gives the full variable domain: GAGVSQSPSNKVTEKGKDVELRCDPISGHTALYWYRQSLGQGLEFLIYFQGNSAPDKSGLPSDRFSAERTGGSVSTLTIQRTQQEDSAVYLCASSLATGMADTQYFGPGTRLTVL.

The chain combines TRBV4-1 with TRBJ1-2; no clear D gene. V lost 7 bases to trimming and J lost 0 bases, with 18 bases between them. CDR1 is MGHRA and CDR2 is YSYEKL in the germline V gene. This CDR3 is built from 16 residues. CDR3 bases: TGCGCCAGCACCCTCATGGCGCTGGAGGCTAACTATGGCTACACCTTC. This codes for CASTLMALEANYGYTF.

This clone was picked up one time. This sequence joins TRBV4-1 and TRBJ1-1, with D maybe TRBD1 (5 bases). The germline V and J ends were trimmed by 4 bases and 4 bases, with 16 bases remaining between them. Germline V gene data show CDR1 as MGHRA and CDR2 as YSYEKL. This CDR3 has 15 residues. The CDR3 nucleotides are TGCGCCAGCAGCCCCCGGGCGGGGGGTGGCACTGAAGCTTTCTTT. Encoded protein: CASSPRAGGGTEAFF.

As to this clone: At one boundary the junction diverges from the germline segment, which might be a read error. V and J are TRBV12-3 or TRBV12-4 and TRBJ2-7, with TRBD1 identical over 9 bases. The CDR3 sequence is 13 residues long. The CDR3 loop is CATSRTGDDEQYF. As DNA, the CDR3 is TGTGCCACCAGTAGGACAGGGGACGACGAGCAGTACTTC.

This clone was observed once. V usage is TRBV3-1 (or the pseudogene TRBV3-2) and J usage is TRBJ1-1; 8 bases match TRBD1. The CDR3 has 15 residues. The V gene end was trimmed by 3 bases and the J gene end by 1 base; junction bases not matched to a gene: 4. Germline V gene data show CDR1 as LGHDT and CDR2 as YNNKEL (reference sequence). This CDR3 is CASSHPGQENTEAFF. CDR3 sequence (DNA): TGTGCCAGCAGCCATCCGGGACAGGAGAACACTGAAGCTTTCTTT.